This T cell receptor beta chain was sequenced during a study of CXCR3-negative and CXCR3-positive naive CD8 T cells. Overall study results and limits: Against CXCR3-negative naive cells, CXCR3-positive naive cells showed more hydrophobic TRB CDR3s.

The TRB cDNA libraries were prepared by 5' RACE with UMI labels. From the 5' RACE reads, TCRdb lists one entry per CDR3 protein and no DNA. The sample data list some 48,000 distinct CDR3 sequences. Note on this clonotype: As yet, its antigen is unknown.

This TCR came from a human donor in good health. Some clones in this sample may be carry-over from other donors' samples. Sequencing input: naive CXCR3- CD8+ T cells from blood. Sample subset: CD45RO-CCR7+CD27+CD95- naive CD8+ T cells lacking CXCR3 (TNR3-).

The CDR3 protein is CASSLSGTSYEQYF. This sequence joins TRBV28 and TRBJ2-7; TCRdb gives TRBD1 as the D gene, but with no DNA this cannot be confirmed. The CDR3 has 14 amino acids. Per germline, CDR1 MDHEN and CDR2 SYDVKM.